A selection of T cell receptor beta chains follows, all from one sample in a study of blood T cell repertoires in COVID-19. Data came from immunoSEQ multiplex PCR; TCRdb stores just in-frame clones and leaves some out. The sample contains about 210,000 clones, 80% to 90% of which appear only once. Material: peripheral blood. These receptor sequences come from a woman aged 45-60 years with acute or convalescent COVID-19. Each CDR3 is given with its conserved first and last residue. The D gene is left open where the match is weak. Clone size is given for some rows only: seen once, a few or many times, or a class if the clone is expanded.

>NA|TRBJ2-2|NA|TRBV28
TGTGCCAGCAGTTTATTGCGGGCTGGGGCCGGGGAGCTGTTTTTT
CASSLLRAGAGELFF
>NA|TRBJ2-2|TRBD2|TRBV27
TGTGCCAGCAAGTCGGCTAGCGGGCCTCGGGAGCTGTTTTTT
CASKSASGPRELFF
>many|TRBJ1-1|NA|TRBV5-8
TGTGCCAGCAGCTTGTCAGGGCTTGAAGCTTTCTTT
CASSLSGLEAFF
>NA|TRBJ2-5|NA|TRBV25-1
TGTGCCAGCAGTGAATGGAGACAGTCGTACCAAGAGACCCAGTACTTC
CASSEWRQSYQETQYF
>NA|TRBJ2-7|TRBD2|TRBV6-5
TGTGCCAGCAGCGGGGGGGAGCAGCCATACGAGCAGTACTTC
CASSGGEQPYEQYF
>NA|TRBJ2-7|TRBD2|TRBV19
TGTGCCAGTAGTCCCGGGGGGAGAGTAGAAACCTACGAGCAGTACTTC
CASSPGGRVETYEQYF
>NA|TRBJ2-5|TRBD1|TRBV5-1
TGCGCCAGCAGCTTTGGGGACAGGGGATTGGTGGGACAAGAGACCCAGTACTTC
CASSFGDRGLVGQETQYF
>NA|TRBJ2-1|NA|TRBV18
TGTGCCAGCTCCCGATCGAGGTCCGATGAGCAGTTCTTC
CASSRSRSDEQFF
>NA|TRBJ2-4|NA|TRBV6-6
TGTGCCAGCAGTTACTCGATTAAGGTCGCGGACATTCAGTACTTC
CASSYSIKVADIQYF
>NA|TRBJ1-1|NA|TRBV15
TGTGCCACCAGCAGAGAACCCGGGACACTCACTGAAGCTTTCTTT
CATSREPGTLTEAFF
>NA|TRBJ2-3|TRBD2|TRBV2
TGTGCCAGCAGTGCCTCGGGACTAGCTTTCACAGATACGCAGTATTTT
CASSASGLAFTDTQYF
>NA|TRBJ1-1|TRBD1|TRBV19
TGTGCCAGTAGTATCCTGGACAGGGGGAACACTGAAGCTTTCTTT
CASSILDRGNTEAFF
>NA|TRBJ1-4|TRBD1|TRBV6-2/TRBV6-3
TGTGCCAGCAGTTACTACAGGGGCGAAAAACTGTTTTTT
CASSYYRGEKLFF
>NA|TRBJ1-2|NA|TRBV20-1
TGCAGTGCTAGACGGACAACTGGCTACACCTTC
CSARRTTGYTF
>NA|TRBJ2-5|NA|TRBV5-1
TGCGCCAGCACCCGGTTGGAGACCCAGTACTTC
CASTRLETQYF
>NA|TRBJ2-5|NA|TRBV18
TGTGCCAGCTCACCGGAGGAGACCCAGTACTTC
CASSPEETQYF
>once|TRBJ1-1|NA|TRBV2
TGTGCCAGCAGGTCGGACAGGAACACTGAAGCTTTCTTT
CASRSDRNTEAFF
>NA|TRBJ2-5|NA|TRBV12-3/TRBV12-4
TGTGCCAGCAGCTCAACAGAGCCAGAGACCCAGTACTTC
CASSSTEPETQYF
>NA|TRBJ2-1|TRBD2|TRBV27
TGTGCCAGCAGCCGAACTAGCGGGAGGGGTAATGAGCAGTTCTTC
CASSRTSGRGNEQFF
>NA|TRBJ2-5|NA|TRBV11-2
TGTGCCAGCAGCCCGGGGGTTCCGGGAGAGGAGACCCAGTACTTC
CASSPGVPGEETQYF
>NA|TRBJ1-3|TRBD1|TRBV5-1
TGCGCCAGCAGCCTCACGGAGGGACAGTTAGCGGGAAACACCATATATTTT
CASSLTEGQLAGNTIYF
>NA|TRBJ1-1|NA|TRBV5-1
TGCGCCAGCAGCTCCGGGACACCCTTGAACACTGAAGCTTTCTTT
CASSSGTPLNTEAFF
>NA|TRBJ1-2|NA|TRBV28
TGTGCCAGCGGGAGGGGTGGTTTATTGGACTATGGCTACACCTTC
CASGRGGLLDYGYTF
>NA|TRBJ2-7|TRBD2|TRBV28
TGTGCCAGCACCCGGGGGGGCGGGAGGTGGTCCTACGAGCAGTACTTC
CASTRGGGRWSYEQYF
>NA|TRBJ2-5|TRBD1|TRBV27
TGTGCCAGCATGGACAGGGGTCTTGAGACCCAGTACTTC
CASMDRGLETQYF
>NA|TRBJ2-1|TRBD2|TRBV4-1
TGCGCCAGCAGCCATGGGCTAGCGGATGCCAATGAGCAGTTCTTC
CASSHGLADANEQFF
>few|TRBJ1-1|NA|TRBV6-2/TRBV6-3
TGTGCCAGCAGTTACTTACGGGACACTGAAGCTTTCTTT
CASSYLRDTEAFF
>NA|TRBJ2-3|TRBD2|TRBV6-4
TGTGCCAGCAGTCTAGCGGGAAGCACAGATACGCAGTATTTT
CASSLAGSTDTQYF
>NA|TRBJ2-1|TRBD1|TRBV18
TGTGCCAGCTCACCATCGGGACAGGTGAGGATATACAATGAGCAGTTCTTC
CASSPSGQVRIYNEQFF
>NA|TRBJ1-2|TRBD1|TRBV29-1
TGCAGCGTGGATGACAGGGTTATAAACTATGGCTACACCTTC
CSVDDRVINYGYTF
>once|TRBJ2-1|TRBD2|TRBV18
TGTGCCAGCTCACAGGGAGGGAATGAGCAGTTCTTC
CASSQGGNEQFF
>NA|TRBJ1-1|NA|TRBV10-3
TGTGCCATCACAGGGAAGACCACTGAAGCTTTCTTT
CAITGKTTEAFF
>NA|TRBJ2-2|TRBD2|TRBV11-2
TGTGCCAGCAGCTTAACGTCAGCGGGAGGGGTGGACGGGGAGCTGTTTTTT
CASSLTSAGGVDGELFF
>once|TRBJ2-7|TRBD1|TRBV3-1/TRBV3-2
TGTGCCAGCAGCCCGGGACAGGGGTTCTACGAGCAGTACTTC
CASSPGQGFYEQYF
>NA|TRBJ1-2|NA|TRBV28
TGTGCCAGCAGTTCCGGCAGACAGAATGGCTACACCTTC
CASSSGRQNGYTF
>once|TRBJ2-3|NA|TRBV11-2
TGTGCCAGCAGCCGCCGGACAAAAACGGCAGATACGCAGTATTTT
CASSRRTKTADTQYF
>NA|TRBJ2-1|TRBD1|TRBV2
TGTGCCAGCAGTTTTACGACAGGGGCCTACAATGAGCAGTTCTTC
CASSFTTGAYNEQFF
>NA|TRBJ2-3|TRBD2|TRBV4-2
TGTGCCAGCAGCCAAGAGGGGGCGGGAGGGCCGAGTGATACGCAGTATTTT
CASSQEGAGGPSDTQYF
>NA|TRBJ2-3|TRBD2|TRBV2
TGTGCCAGCAGCCAGGGACTAGCGGGAGCAGATACGCAGTATTTT
CASSQGLAGADTQYF
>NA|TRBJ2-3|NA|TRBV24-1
TGTGCCACCAGTGATTCCTTGGGGCGGTCGGGCAAACTCACAGATACGCAGTATTTT
CATSDSLGRSGKLTDTQYF
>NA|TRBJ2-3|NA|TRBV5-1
TGCGCCAGCAGCTCGGGGTGGGATACGCAGTATTTT
CASSSGWDTQYF
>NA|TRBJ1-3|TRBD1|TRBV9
TGTGCCAGCAGCGTTACGGACAGGGGCGCCTCTGGAAACACCATATATTTT
CASSVTDRGASGNTIYF
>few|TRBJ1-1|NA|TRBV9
TGTGCCAGCAGTTGGGGGAGGGACACTGAAGCTTTCTTT
CASSWGRDTEAFF
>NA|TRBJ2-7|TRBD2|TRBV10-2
TGCGCCAGCAGTGGCGGGAGCTCCTACGAGCAGTACTTC
CASSGGSSYEQYF
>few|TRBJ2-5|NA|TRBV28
TGTGCCAGCAGTTTTGGGCGGGAATTTCAAGAGACCCAGTACTTC
CASSFGREFQETQYF
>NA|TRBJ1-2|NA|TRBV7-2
TGTGCCAGCAGCTTTCAGGGTACCTATGGCTACACCTTC
CASSFQGTYGYTF
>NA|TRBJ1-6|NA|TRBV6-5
TGTGCCAGCAGATCCGGACAGACGAATTCACCCCTCCACTTT
CASRSGQTNSPLHF
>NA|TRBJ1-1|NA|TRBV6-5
TGTGCCAGCAGTTCCCCCGCACTAAACATGAACACTGAAGCTTTCTTT
CASSSPALNMNTEAFF
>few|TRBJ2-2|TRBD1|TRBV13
TGTGCCAGCATCTCCGGGACAGGGAGGGGAACCGGGGAGCTGTTTTTT
CASISGTGRGTGELFF